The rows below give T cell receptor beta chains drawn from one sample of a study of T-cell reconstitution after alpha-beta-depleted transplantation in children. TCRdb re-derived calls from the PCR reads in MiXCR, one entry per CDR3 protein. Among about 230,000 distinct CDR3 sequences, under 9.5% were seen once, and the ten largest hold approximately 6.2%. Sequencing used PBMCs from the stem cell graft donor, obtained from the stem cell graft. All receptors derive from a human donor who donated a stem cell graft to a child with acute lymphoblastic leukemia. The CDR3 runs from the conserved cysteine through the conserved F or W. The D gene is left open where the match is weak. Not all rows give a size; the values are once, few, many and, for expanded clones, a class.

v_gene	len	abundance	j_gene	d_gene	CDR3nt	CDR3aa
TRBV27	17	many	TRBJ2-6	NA	TGTGCCAGCCTTTCGATAGGGGACTTCTCTGGGGCCAACGTCCTGACTTTC	CASLSIGDFSGANVLTF
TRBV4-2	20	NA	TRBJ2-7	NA	TGTGCCAGCAGCCAAGGGATAGGGGACCATCCACAATATTCCCGAGACGAGCAGTACTTC	CASSQGIGDHPQYSRDEQYF
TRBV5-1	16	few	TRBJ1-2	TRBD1	TGCGCCAGCACGCCTGGGGACAGGCCTGAGGGCTATGGCTACACCTTC	CASTPGDRPEGYGYTF
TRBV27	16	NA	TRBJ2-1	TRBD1	TGTGCCAGCAGTACGCCCGCAGGACAGGGCTACAATGAGCAGTTCTTC	CASSTPAGQGYNEQFF
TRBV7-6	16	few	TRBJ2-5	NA	TGTGCCAGCAGCTTAGATGGTCAGGGGAGGCTTGAGACCCAGTACTTC	CASSLDGQGRLETQYF
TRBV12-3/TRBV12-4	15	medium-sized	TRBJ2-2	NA	TGTGCCAGCAGTTGGGGCAGGACGAACACCGGGGAGCTGTTTTTT	CASSWGRTNTGELFF
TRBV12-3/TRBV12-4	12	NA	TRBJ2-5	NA	TGTGCCAGCAGTTTAGATACAGGGCGGAAGTACTTC	CASSLDTGRKYF
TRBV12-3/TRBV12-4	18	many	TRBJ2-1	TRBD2	TGTGCCAGCAGTTTAGAAAGTGAGTCTCGCGGGGGAACGAATGAGCAGTTCTTC	CASSLESESRGGTNEQFF
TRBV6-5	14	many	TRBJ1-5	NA	TGTGCCAGCAGCCACGACAGTAGCAATCAGCCCCAGCATTTT	CASSHDSSNQPQHF
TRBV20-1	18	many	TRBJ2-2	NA	TGCAGTGCTAGAGATTTCAGGCACTGGGCTAGGAACACCGGGGAGCTGTTTTTT	CSARDFRHWARNTGELFF